A single sample is the source of the 11 T cell receptor beta chains below, sequenced in a study of metastatic and nonmetastatic thyroid tumors. There were no patients who had received any treatment before thyroid surgery. MiXCR was used by TCRdb to re-call the PCR reads. The data contain some 69,000 clones, 12% to 15% of them singletons. Sequenced: blood. The receptors derive from a male donor with papillary thyroid cancer or a benign thyroid nodule (not recorded which). Some clones in this sample may be carry-over from other donors' samples.

This sequence joins TRBV6-2 or TRBV6-3 and TRBJ2-7, with D hard to call. Germline V gives CDR1 MNHEY, CDR2 SVGEGT. The CDR3 length is 14 residues. The CDR3 sequence: CASRKESSGYGQYV. The CDR3 nucleotides read TGTGCCAGCAGAAAAGAATCTTCGGGCTACGGGCAGTACGTC.

Note on this clone: A much larger clone differs by one base, so this may be a read error. The V gene is TRBV13, the J gene TRBJ2-1, with 16 bases aligning to TRBD2. This CDR3 has 17 residues. Per the germline V gene, CDR1 is PRHDT and CDR2 is FYEKMQ (reference sequence). Here the CDR3 reads CVSSPGTSGRGYNEQFF. The CDR3 nucleotides are TGTGTCAGCAGCCCAGGGACTAGCGGGAGGGGGTACAATGAGCAGTTCTTC.

CDR3 sequence reads: CATSRSRVKGTEAFF. The CDR3 coding sequence is TGTGCCACCAGCAGGTCGAGGGTAAAGGGCACTGAAGCTTTCTTT. The genes are TRBV15 and TRBJ1-1; D is ambiguous. V was clipped by 3 bases and J by 4 bases, with 15 bases between them. CDR3 length: 15 residues. Germline assignment: CDR1 LNHNV and CDR2 YYDKDF (reference sequence).

This clone was seen a few times. The rearrangement joins TRBV11-2 to TRBJ2-1; the match to TRBD2 covers 15 bases. CDR3 size: 22 residues. Germline CDR1 reads SGHAT; CDR2 reads FQNNGV. With V trimmed by 1 base and J by 1 base, 14 bases remained unmatched. The CDR3 region is CASSLVAAGLAGGPVSYNEQFF. CDR3 sequence (DNA): TGTGCCAGCAGCTTAGTGGCCGCCGGACTAGCGGGAGGGCCCGTGTCCTACAATGAGCAGTTCTTC.

This clone was seen ten or more times. This chain joins TRBV12-3 or TRBV12-4 and TRBJ1-1; D perhaps matches TRBD1 (5 bases). Trimming took off 7 bases at V and 5 bases at J, with 23 bases between the two ends. This CDR3 is built from 16 residues. The CDR3 DNA reads TGTGCCAGCACCCAGGGTTTGTACGGCTTAAGGACTGAAGCTTTCTTT. It specifies CASTQGLYGLRTEAFF.

This clone was detected only a few times. A read error may account for a junction end that differs from germline. This chain joins TRBV6-2 or TRBV6-3 and TRBJ2-1; perhaps D is TRBD1 or TRBD2 (6 bases each). CDR1 is MNHEY and CDR2 is SVGEGT in the germline V gene. This CDR3 has 16 residues. Written as DNA, the CDR3 is TGTGCCAGCGGCGGCCTAGAGGGGGGCTCCTACAATGAGAAGTTCTTC. This gives the protein CASGGLEGGSYNEKFF.

The chain combines TRBV6-5 with TRBJ2-7; D gene uncertain. The CDR3 is 19 residues long. Trimming removed 6 bases from V and 0 bases from J, with 27 bases in between. Looked up from germline, CDR1 is MNHEY and CDR2 is SVGAGI. The CDR3 bases are TGTGCCAGCAGACGGTTTCCCTTCTGGCAAACGGGTGCCTCCTACGAGCAGTACTTC. Translation gives CASRRFPFWQTGASYEQYF.

The chain uses TRBV6-1 and TRBJ1-3; tentative D call: TRBD1 (5 bases). This CDR3 has 16 residues. CDR1 is MNHNS and CDR2 is SASEGT in the germline V gene. Trimming shortened V by 6 bases and J by 4 bases, and 19 bases separated the two germline ends. CDR3: CASSDPRIGGGNTIYF. In DNA, the CDR3 is TGTGCCAGCAGCGACCCAAGGATCGGGGGGGGAAACACCATATATTTT.

The chain combines TRBV5-8 with TRBJ2-5; possible D gene TRBD1, 6 bases. The germline V gene has CDR1 SGHTS and CDR2 YDEGEE. CDR3 length equals 14 residues. V lost 1 base and J 2 bases, leaving 9 bases between the germline ends. This CDR3 reads CASSLWDIQETQYF. Here the CDR3 DNA reads TGTGCCAGCAGCTTGTGGGACATTCAAGAGACCCAGTACTTC.

The gene calls are TRBV11-2 and TRBJ2-3; D gene unclear. V dropped 5 bases and J dropped 7 bases, with 10 bases sitting between them. The CDR3 covers 12 residues. Germline CDR1 SGHAT, CDR2 FQNNGV. CDR3 in DNA: TGTGCCAGCAGCCTCGACCGGTATACGCAGTATTTT. Translated, it gives CASSLDRYTQYF.

At least ten counts were recorded for this clone. The rearrangement links TRBV7-9 to TRBJ2-1; TRBD2 matches 9 bases. V was clipped by 5 bases and J by 7 bases; unmatched bases: 9. There are 15 residues in the CDR3. Germline loops: CDR1 SEHNR, CDR2 FQNEAQ (reference sequence). The CDR3 DNA follows: TGTGCCAGCAGCCCCGGGACTAGCCTTCTAAATGAGCAGTTCTTC. This encodes CASSPGTSLLNEQFF.